This T cell receptor (beta chain) was sequenced in a study of cytomegalovirus exposure and HLA in healthy donors. Notes on the study in general: Earlier analysis looked at TCR beta V segments, and most were productive about 90% or about 30% of the time. Rarity marked most TCR sequences, yet some public TCRs occurred in many donors. Upon later analysis, HLA-associated TCR beta chains proved more clonally expanded than other, equally common chains.

With 5 bases clipped from V and 3 bases from J, the junction kept 6 bases outside the gene matches. This CDR3 has 15 amino acids. Germline lookup yields CDR1 SNHLY and CDR2 FYNNEI. The PCR made use of 60 Vbeta and 13 Jbeta primers. Sequencing used immunoSEQ multiplex PCR; TCRdb keeps in-frame clones, though not all of them. The sample has fewer than 110,000 clones; about 80% are singletons. Concerning this clone: The antigen is unknown.

This receptor was taken from a man aged 30-40 years in good health and CMV-seropositive. Sample: PBMCs. J is TRBJ1-4 and V is TRBV2; 7 positions match TRBD1. CDR3 amino acids: CASSKQGQANEKLFF. CDR3 sequence (DNA): TGTGCCAGCAGTAAACAGGGGCAGGCTAATGAAAAACTGTTTTTT.